These T cell receptor beta chains were read from a single sample in a study of human CD8 memory T cell subsets. Reprocessing the 5' RACE reads, TCRdb reports a single entry for every CDR3 protein and omits DNA. This table holds thousands of distinct CDR3 sequences. Sequences were obtained from CD8+ T cells from PBMCs. The receptors shown here come from a human donor in good health. The CDR3 runs from the conserved cysteine through the conserved F or W. The order of the fields is J gene, V gene, CDR3 length, clone size, CDR3 protein. Not every row has a clone size; where given, it reads once, few, many or a size class.

J: TRBJ2-1
V: TRBV5-1
length: 15
size: -
CDR3: CASSPAGGANNEQFF

J: TRBJ1-1
V: TRBV6-2/TRBV6-3
length: 13
size: medium-sized
CDR3: CASSRNGGTEAFF

J: TRBJ1-4
V: TRBV25-1
length: 15
size: medium-sized
CDR3: CASSELQGDNEKLFF

J: TRBJ2-1
V: TRBV6-6
length: 11
size: medium-sized
CDR3: CASSYSGHPFF

J: TRBJ2-6
V: TRBV27
length: 15
size: -
CDR3: CASSLTSSGANVLTF

J: TRBJ1-1
V: TRBV12-5
length: 14
size: medium-sized
CDR3: CASGLTGGNTEAFF

J: TRBJ1-5
V: TRBV5-1
length: 13
size: -
CDR3: CASSWGPRQPQHF

J: TRBJ2-3
V: TRBV7-2
length: 17
size: -
CDR3: CASSLGLAGRPTDTQYF

J: TRBJ1-1
V: TRBV20-1
length: 14
size: -
CDR3: CSAMGDRGRTEAFF

J: TRBJ1-1
V: TRBV20-1
length: 15
size: -
CDR3: CSASAGEGGDTEAFF

J: TRBJ2-1
V: TRBV29-1
length: 13
size: -
CDR3: CSAVAGDHNEQFF

J: TRBJ1-1
V: TRBV20-1
length: 13
size: medium-sized
CDR3: CSARGLRDTEAFF

J: TRBJ2-1
V: TRBV28
length: 13
size: -
CDR3: CASSLLGGDEQFF

J: TRBJ2-2
V: TRBV7-9
length: 16
size: -
CDR3: CASSFDSTANTGELFF

J: TRBJ1-2
V: TRBV11-3
length: 18
size: medium-sized
CDR3: CASSLGQAAGGADYGYTF

J: TRBJ1-3
V: TRBV28
length: 13
size: medium-sized
CDR3: CASSLLQGNTIYF

J: TRBJ2-7
V: TRBV10-3
length: 15
size: -
CDR3: CAISALWGGFREQYF

J: TRBJ2-3
V: TRBV4-1
length: 16
size: -
CDR3: CASSQEASGVEDTQYF

J: TRBJ1-2
V: TRBV5-1
length: 16
size: -
CDR3: CASSFTGTQILHGYTF

J: TRBJ2-7
V: TRBV20-1
length: 18
size: -
CDR3: CSARGLSGLAGAPYEQYF

J: TRBJ2-3
V: TRBV28
length: 19
size: medium-sized
CDR3: CASSFEGFWTSGSTDTQYF

J: TRBJ1-2
V: TRBV3-1
length: 15
size: -
CDR3: CASSQDSAGQYGYTF

J: TRBJ2-1
V: TRBV7-9
length: 17
size: -
CDR3: CASSLADWDSSYNEQFF

J: TRBJ2-3
V: TRBV29-1
length: 13
size: -
CDR3: CSVVRSSTDTQYF